This TCR beta chain was observed in a study of blood T cells in healthy people across ages. The CDR3 sequence is 16 residues long. Germline assignment: CDR1 LGHNA and CDR2 YSLEER. A sample-barcoded 5' primer and a J-beta primer mix were used in a second PCR of about 6 to 12 cycles. TCRdb processed the 5' RACE reads anew with MiXCR; each CDR3 protein has one entry. The repertoire holds roughly 730,000 distinct CDR3 sequences, with just over 55% as singletons. Only one count was recorded for this clonotype. The TCR originated in a man aged 35-49 years in good health. The sequenced sample consisted of blood. The chain combines TRBV4-3 with TRBJ2-3; a weak D match, TRBD1 (6 bases). The DNA end lines up better with TRBJ1-5; the J call may be wrong. CDR3 residues: CASSQDRDTLRDTQHF. CDR3 in DNA: TGCGCCAGCAGCCAAGATCGGGACACCCTGAGGGATACGCAGCATTTT.